Below are 8 T cell receptor beta chains sequenced from a single sample in a study of T cells in Graves' hyperthyroidism and ophthalmopathy. What was amplified from RNA transcripts were TCR beta CDR3 regions. HTBI primers were used for first-round RT-PCR of the TCR CDR3. TCRdb fed the multiplex PCR reads into MiXCR, producing one record per CDR3 protein. In the table there are nearly 600,000 distinct CDR3 sequences, about 14% of which are singletons. The material sequenced was blood. The source of these receptors is a woman in her twenties or thirties with Graves' hyperthyroidism that later progressed to Graves' ophthalmopathy.

This clonotype has at least ten counts. The V gene is TRBV28, the J gene TRBJ1-2, with D possibly being TRBD1 (5 bases). Between the trimmed V and J ends, which lost 8 bases and 4 bases, there was a span of 14 bases. Germline CDR1 reads MDHEN; CDR2 reads SYDVKM. The CDR3 runs 13 residues. CDR3 coding DNA: TGTGCCAGCGGTCAGGGTCGGGGCTATGGCTACACCTTC. Amino acid sequence: CASGQGRGYGYTF.

In its sample, this clonotype was seen a few times. The V call is TRBV28, the J call TRBJ1-4, with D tentatively TRBD1 (5 bases). Deletions cut 5 bases from V and 4 bases from J, with 14 bases between. The CDR3 loop spans 15 amino acids. Germline V CDR1 and CDR2: MDHEN, SYDVKM. The CDR3 reads CASSGPQGDNEKLFF. Written as DNA, the CDR3 is TGTGCCAGCAGTGGACCCCAGGGAGATAATGAAAAACTGTTTTTT.

This clonotype was seen many times. The rearrangement joins TRBV7-2 to TRBJ2-1; D is perhaps TRBD1 or TRBD2 (5 bases each). This CDR3 is built from 16 residues. Germline CDR1 is SGHTA and CDR2 is FQGNSA. V shed 1 base and J shed 3 bases, with 13 bases lying between them. CDR3 DNA: TGTGCCAGCAGCTTAGTCGACCTTGGGGGCTACAATGAGCAGTTCTTC. As protein: CASSLVDLGGYNEQFF. Looking up the rest from reference TRBV7-2 and TRBJ2-1 gives the full variable domain: GAGVSQSPSNKVTEKGKDVELRCDPISGHTALYWYRQSLGQGLEFLIYFQGNSAPDKSGLPSDRFSAERTGGSVSTLTIQRTQQEDSAVYLCASSLVDLGGYNEQFFGPGTRLTVL.

A note on this clonotype: It may be a read error: a sequence one base away is much more abundant. The chain uses TRBV18 and TRBJ1-2; D gene uncertain. The CDR3 sequence is 15 residues long. Trimming took off 2 bases at V and 12 bases at J, with 22 bases between the two ends. The V gene's germline CDR1 is KGHSH and CDR2 LQKENI. As DNA, the CDR3 is TGTGCCAGCTCACCATTTGACGGGTCCCCGGAGGGCCACACCTTC. The encoded protein is CASSPFDGSPEGHTF.

The chain has TRBV11-1 and TRBJ1-1; 9 nucleotides align to TRBD1. Per germline, CDR1 SGHAT and CDR2 FQDESV (reference sequence). This CDR3 has 14 residues. The V segment lost 4 bases and the J segment 8 bases; nucleotides outside the gene matches: 8. The CDR3, as DNA: TGTGCCAGCAGCTCCTTCTCCGGGACAGGGGAAGCTTTCTTT. Its translation: CASSSFSGTGEAFF.

In its sample, this clonotype was seen a few times. The chain uses TRBV30 and TRBJ2-3; 7 positions agree with TRBD1. This CDR3 is built from 13 residues. The J segment lost 2 bases and the V segment lost 5 bases, leaving 4 bases of the junction unmatched. The germline V gene has CDR1 GTSNPN and CDR2 SVGIG (reference sequence). The CDR3 spells CAWAQGDTDTQYF. Written as DNA, the CDR3 is TGTGCCTGGGCCCAGGGGGACACAGATACGCAGTATTTT.

This clonotype was picked up many times. This chain uses TRBV27 with TRBJ2-5, with D possibly matching TRBD2 (5 bases). V dropped 7 bases and J dropped 3 bases, with 12 bases sitting between them. Germline lookup yields CDR1 MNHEY and CDR2 SMNVEV (reference sequence). The CDR3 spans 13 residues. The chain's CDR3 is CASTSGSKETQYF. The CDR3 DNA reads TGTGCCAGCACCTCGGGGTCCAAAGAGACCCAGTACTTC.

This clonotype has more than one count but fewer than ten. This chain joins TRBV5-1 and TRBJ2-1; 7 positions agree with TRBD2. J lost 0 bases, V lost 7 bases, and 13 bases had no gene match. Germline V lookup: CDR1 SGHRS, CDR2 YFSETQ. The CDR3 is made up of 17 amino acids. The CDR3: CASGLRTGGFSYNEQFF. DNA of the CDR3: TGCGCCAGCGGCCTGAGGACGGGAGGCTTCTCCTACAATGAGCAGTTCTTC.